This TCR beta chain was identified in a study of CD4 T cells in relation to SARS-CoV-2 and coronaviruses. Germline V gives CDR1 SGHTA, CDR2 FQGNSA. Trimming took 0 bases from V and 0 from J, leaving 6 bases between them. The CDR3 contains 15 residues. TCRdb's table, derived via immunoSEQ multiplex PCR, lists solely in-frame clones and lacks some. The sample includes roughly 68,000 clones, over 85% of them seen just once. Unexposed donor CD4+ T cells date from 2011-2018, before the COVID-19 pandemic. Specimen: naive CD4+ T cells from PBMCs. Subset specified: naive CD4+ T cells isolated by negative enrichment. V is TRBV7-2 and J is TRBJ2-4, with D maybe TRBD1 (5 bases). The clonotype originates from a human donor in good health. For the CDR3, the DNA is TGTGCCAGCAGCTTAGCTCAGGGAGCCAAAAACATTCAGTACTTC. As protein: CASSLAQGAKNIQYF.